Here is one TCR beta chain with its context. Its antigen is still unknown. This record belongs to a study of cytomegalovirus exposure and HLA in healthy donors. General study findings and limits: The classifier, whose performance was assessed in both the original and validation cohorts, reportedly diagnosed cytomegalovirus status with high specificity and sensitivity.

The CDR3 spans 13 residues. Germline V gene data show CDR1 as SQVTM and CDR2 as ANQGSEA. Between the trimmed V and J ends, which lost 7 bases and 0 bases, there was a span of 12 bases. PCR was performed using 60 Vbeta and 13 Jbeta primers. Sequencing was performed with immunoSEQ multiplex PCR; in TCRdb, only in-frame clones are kept and a portion is missing. This sample carries about 140,000 clones, under 80% of them seen once, and the ten largest clones take roughly 3%. This TCR came from a male donor in good health and CMV-seronegative. Sequenced input: PBMCs. V is TRBV29-1 and J is TRBJ1-1; no clear D gene. CDR3: CSGEGQMNTEAFF. CDR3 nucleotide sequence: TGCAGCGGAGAGGGTCAGATGAACACTGAAGCTTTCTTT.